The clone carrying this T cell receptor (beta chain) was picked up many times. Its specificity is not known. Researchers attached unique molecular identifiers to individual cDNA molecules. TCRdb re-analysed the 5' RACE reads in MiXCR, keeping a single row per CDR3 protein. The sample holds some 57,000 distinct CDR3 sequences; 9.3% are singletons and the top ten take around 21%. The CDR3 covers 14 residues. V lost 10 bases to trimming and J lost 6 bases, with 20 bases between them. Germline CDR1 reads SEHNR; CDR2 reads FQNEAQ (reference sequence). This specimen belongs to a study of early T cells in non-severe SARS-CoV-2 infection. Study details: Sequencing of unsorted whole blood was done on bulk RNA, leaving chains unpaired. Study-level points and caveats: Reliance on VDJdb matching favored anti-spike CD8 responses; private and CD4 specificities were missed.

This clonotype was obtained from an adult who was a healthcare worker with PCR-confirmed SARS-CoV-2 infection or an uninfected control (not recorded which). The chain is built from TRBV7-9 and TRBJ2-3, with a possible D match to TRBD2 (6 bases). The specimen sequenced was whole blood. The CDR3 DNA sequence: TGTGCCATACCCCTTAGCGGCCGGCGGGATACGCAGTATTTT. Translating it yields CAIPLSGRRDTQYF.